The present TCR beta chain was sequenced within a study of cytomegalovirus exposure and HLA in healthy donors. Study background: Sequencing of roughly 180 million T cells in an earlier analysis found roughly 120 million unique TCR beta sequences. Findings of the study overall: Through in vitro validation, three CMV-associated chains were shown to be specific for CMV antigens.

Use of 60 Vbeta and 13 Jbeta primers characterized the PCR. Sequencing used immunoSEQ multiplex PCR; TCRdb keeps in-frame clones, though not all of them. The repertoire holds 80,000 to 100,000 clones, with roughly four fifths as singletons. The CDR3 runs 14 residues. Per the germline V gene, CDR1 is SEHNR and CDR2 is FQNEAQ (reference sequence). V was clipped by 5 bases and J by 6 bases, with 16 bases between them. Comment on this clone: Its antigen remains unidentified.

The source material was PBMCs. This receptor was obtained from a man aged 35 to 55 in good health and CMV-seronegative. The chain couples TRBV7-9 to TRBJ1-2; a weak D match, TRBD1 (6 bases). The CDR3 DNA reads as TGTGCCAGCAGCCCTCAGGGGTTTTGGGATGGCTACACCTTC. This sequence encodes CASSPQGFWDGYTF.